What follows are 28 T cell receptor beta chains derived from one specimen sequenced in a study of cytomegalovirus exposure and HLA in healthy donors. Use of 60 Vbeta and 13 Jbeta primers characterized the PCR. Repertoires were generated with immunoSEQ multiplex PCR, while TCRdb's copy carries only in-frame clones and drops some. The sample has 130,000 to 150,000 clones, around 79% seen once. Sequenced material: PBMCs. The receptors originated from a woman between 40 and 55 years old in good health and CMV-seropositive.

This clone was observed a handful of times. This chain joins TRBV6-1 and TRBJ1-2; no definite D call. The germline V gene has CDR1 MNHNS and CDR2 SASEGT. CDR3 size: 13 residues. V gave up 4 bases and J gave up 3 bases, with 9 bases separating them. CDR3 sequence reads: CASSVVDYYGYTF. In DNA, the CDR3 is TGTGCCAGCAGTGTGGTAGATTACTATGGCTACACCTTC.

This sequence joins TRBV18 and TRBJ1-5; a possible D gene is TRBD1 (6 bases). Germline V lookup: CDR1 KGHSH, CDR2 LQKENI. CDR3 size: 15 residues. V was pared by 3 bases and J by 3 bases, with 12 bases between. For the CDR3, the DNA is TGTGCCAGCTCACCCGGGACAAGGGACAATCAGCCCCAGCATTTT. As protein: CASSPGTRDNQPQHF.

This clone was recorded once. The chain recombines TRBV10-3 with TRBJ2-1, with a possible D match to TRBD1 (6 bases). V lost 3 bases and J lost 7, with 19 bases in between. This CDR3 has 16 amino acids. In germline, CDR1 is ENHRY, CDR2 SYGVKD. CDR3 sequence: CAISESSAGVVNEQFF. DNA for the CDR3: TGTGCCATCAGTGAAAGCTCGGCAGGGGTGGTGAATGAGCAGTTCTTC.

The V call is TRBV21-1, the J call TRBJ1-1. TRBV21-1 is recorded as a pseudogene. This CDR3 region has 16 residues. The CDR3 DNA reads TGTGCCAGCACCCATGGGGAGGGCCTGTGGTTCACTGAAGCTTTCTTT. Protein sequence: CASTHGEGLWFTEAFF.

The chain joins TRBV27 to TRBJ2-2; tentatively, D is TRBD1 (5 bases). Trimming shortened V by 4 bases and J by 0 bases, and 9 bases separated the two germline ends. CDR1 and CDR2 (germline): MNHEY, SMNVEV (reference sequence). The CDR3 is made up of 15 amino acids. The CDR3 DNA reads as TGTGCCAGCAGTTGGGGCAGGGCGAACACCGGGGAGCTGTTTTTT. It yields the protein CASSWGRANTGELFF.

The CDR3 coding sequence is TGCAGTGCTAGAGGAGGGAGCATTCAGTACTTC. Its protein is CSARGGSIQYF. The chain couples TRBV20-1 to TRBJ2-4; weak D call: TRBD2 (5 bases). Trimming removed 1 base from V and 9 bases from J, with 7 bases in between. This CDR3 contains 11 residues. Germline lookup yields CDR1 DFQATT and CDR2 SNEGSKA (reference sequence).

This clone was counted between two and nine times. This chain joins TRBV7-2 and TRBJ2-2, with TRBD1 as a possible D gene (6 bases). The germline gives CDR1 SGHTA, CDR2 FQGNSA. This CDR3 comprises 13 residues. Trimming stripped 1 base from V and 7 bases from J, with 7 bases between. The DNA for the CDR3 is TGTGCCAGCAGCTTAGACAGGGTCGGGGAGCTGTTTTTT. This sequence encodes CASSLDRVGELFF.

The CDR3 protein is CASSFDSLAETQYF. The CDR3 DNA follows: TGTGCCAGCAGCTTCGATTCACTAGCGGAGACCCAGTACTTC. The J gene is TRBJ2-5, the V gene TRBV5-4, with 7 bases lining up with TRBD2. From germline, CDR1 is SGHNT and CDR2 YYREEE (reference sequence). The junction had 6 bases not matched to a gene; V was cut back by 2 bases and J by 5 bases. The CDR3 runs to 14 residues.

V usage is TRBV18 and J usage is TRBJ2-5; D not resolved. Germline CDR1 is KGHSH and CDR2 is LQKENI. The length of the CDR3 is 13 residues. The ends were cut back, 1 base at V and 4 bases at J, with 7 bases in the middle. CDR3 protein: CASSPRSRETQYF. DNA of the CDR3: TGTGCCAGCTCACCACGGTCCAGAGAGACCCAGTACTTC. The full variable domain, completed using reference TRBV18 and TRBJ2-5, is NAGVMQNPRHLVRRRGQEARLRCSPMKGHSHVYWYRQLPEEGLKFMVYLQKENIIDESGMPKERFSAEFPKEGPSILRIQQVVRGDSAAYFCASSPRSRETQYFGPGTRLLVL.

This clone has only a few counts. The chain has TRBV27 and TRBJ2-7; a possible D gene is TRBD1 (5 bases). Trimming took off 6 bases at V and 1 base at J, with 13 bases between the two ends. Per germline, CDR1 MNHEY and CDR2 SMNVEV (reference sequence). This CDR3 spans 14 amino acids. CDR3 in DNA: TGTGCCAGCAGAATGACAGTCAATTCCTACGAGCAGTACTTC. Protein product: CASRMTVNSYEQYF.

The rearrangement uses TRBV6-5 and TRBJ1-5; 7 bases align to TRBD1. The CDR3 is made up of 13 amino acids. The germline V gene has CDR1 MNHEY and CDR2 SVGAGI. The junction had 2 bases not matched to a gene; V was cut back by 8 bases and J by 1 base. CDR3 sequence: CASRDSSNQPQHF. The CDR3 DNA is TGTGCCAGCCGGGACAGCAGCAATCAGCCCCAGCATTTT.

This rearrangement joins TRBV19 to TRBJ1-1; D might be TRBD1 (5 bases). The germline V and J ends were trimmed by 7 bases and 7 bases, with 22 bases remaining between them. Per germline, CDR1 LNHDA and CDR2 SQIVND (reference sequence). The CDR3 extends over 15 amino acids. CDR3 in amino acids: CASTVWGRVSGEAFF. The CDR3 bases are TGTGCCAGTACCGTATGGGGCCGCGTATCTGGTGAAGCTTTCTTT.

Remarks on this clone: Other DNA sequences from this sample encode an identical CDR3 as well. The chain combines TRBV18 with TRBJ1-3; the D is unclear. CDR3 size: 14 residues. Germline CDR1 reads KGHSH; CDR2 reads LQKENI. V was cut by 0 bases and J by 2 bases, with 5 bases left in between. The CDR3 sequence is CASSPPSAGNTIYF. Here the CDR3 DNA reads TGTGCCAGCTCACCACCGAGTGCTGGAAACACCATATATTTT.

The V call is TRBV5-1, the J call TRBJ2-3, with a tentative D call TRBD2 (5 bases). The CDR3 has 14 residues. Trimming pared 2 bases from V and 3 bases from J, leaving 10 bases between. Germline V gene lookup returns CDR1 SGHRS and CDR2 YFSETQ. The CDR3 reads CASSFAGVTDTQYF. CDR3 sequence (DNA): TGCGCCAGCAGCTTCGCGGGCGTAACAGATACGCAGTATTTT.

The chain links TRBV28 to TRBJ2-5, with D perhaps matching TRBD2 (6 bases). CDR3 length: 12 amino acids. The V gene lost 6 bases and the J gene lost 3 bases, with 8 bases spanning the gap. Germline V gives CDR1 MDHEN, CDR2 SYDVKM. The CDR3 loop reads CASSWGEETQYF. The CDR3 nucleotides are TGTGCCAGCAGCTGGGGGGAAGAGACCCAGTACTTC.

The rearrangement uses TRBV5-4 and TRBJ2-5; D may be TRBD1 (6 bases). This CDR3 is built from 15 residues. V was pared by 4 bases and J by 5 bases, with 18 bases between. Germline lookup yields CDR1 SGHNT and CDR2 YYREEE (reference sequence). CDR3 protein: CASSPIQGGGETQYF. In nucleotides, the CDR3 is TGTGCCAGCAGCCCGATCCAGGGTGGGGGCGAGACCCAGTACTTC.

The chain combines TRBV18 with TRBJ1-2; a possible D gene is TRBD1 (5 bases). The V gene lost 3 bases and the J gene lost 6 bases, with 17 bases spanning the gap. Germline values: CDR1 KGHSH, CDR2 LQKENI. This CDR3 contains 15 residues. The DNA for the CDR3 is TGTGCCAGCTCACCCCGTCAGGGACTAACTGATGGCTACACCTTC. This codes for CASSPRQGLTDGYTF.

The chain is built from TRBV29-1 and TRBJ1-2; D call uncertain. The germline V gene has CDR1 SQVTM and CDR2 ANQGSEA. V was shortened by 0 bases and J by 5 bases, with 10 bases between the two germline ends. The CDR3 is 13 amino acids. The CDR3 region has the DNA TGCAGCGTTGAAGATAGCGCAGCTTATGGCTACACCTTC. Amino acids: CSVEDSAAYGYTF.

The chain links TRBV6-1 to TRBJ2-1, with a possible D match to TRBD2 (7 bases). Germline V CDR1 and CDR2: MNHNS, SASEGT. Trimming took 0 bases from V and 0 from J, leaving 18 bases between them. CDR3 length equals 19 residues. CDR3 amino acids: CASSEARYSGGPSYNEQFF. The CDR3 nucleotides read TGTGCCAGCAGTGAAGCTAGATACTCCGGGGGGCCCTCCTACAATGAGCAGTTCTTC.

CDR3 sequence: CASSLEVNSEQYF. The CDR3 bases are TGTGCCAGCAGCTTAGAAGTTAATAGCGAGCAGTACTTC. The rearrangement joins TRBV7-6 to TRBJ2-7; D is unclear. CDR3 length equals 13 residues. The V gene's germline CDR1 is SGHVS and CDR2 FNYEAQ. Trimming stripped 1 base from V and 6 bases from J, with 10 bases between.

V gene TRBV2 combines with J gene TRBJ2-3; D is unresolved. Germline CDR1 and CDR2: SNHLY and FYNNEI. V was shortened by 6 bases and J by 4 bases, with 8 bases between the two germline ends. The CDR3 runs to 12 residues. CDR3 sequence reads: CASSALPDTQYF. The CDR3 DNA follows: TGTGCCAGCAGCGCGCTACCAGATACGCAGTATTTT.

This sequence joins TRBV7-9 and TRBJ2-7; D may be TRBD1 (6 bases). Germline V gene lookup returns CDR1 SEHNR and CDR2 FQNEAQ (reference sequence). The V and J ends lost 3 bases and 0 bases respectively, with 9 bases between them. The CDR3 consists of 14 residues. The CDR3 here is CASSLGQASYEQYF. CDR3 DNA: TGTGCCAGCAGCTTGGGACAAGCCTCCTACGAGCAGTACTTC.

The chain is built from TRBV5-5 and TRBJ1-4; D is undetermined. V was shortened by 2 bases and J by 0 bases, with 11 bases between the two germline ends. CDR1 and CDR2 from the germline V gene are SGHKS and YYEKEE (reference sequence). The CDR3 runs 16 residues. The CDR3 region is CASSFRHSATNEKLFF. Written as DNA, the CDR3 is TGTGCCAGCAGCTTTCGACATTCTGCAACTAATGAAAAACTGTTTTTT.

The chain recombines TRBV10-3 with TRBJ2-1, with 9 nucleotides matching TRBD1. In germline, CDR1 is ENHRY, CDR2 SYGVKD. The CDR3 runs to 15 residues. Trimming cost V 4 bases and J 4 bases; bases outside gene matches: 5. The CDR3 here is CAISVRDREYNEQFF. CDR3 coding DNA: TGTGCCATCAGTGTTAGGGACAGGGAATACAATGAGCAGTTCTTC.

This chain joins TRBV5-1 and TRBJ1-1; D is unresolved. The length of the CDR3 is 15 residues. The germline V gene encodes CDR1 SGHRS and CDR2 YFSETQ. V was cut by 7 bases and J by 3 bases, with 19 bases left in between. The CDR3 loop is CASFVLPGGDTEAFF. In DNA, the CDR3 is TGCGCCAGCTTTGTCCTCCCAGGAGGCGACACTGAAGCTTTCTTT.

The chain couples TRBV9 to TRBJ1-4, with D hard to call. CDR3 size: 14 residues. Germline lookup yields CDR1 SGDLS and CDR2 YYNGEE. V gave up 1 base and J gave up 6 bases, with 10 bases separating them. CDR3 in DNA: TGTGCCAGCAGCGTACTCGCCGCAGATGAAAAACTGTTTTTT. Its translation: CASSVLAADEKLFF. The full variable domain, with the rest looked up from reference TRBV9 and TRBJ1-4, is DSGVTQTPKHLITATGQRVTLRCSPRSGDLSVYWYQQSLDQGLQFLIQYYNGEERAKGNILERFSAQQFPDLHSELNLSSLELGDSALYFCASSVLAADEKLFFGSGTQLSVL.

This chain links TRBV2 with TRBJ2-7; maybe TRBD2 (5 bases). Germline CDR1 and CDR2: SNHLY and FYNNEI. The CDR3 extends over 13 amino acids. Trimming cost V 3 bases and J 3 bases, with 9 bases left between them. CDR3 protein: CASSDPGNYEQYF. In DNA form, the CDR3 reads TGTGCCAGCAGTGACCCGGGAAACTACGAGCAGTACTTC.

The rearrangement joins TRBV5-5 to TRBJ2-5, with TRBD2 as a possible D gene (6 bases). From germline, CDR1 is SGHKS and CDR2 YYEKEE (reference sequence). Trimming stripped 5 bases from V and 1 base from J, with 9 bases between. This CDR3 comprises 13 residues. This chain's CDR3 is CASRSGLQETQYF. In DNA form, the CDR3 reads TGTGCCAGCAGGTCGGGACTCCAAGAGACCCAGTACTTC.